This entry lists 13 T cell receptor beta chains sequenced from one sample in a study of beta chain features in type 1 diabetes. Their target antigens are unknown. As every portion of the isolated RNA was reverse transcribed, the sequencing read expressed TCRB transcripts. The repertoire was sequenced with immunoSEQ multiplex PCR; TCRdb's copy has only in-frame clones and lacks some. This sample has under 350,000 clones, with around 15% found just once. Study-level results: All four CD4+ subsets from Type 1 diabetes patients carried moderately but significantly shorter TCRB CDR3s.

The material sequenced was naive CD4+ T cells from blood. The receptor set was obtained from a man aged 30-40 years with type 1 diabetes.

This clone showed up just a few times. The CDR3 bases are TGTGCCAGCAGCAGCTCGGGACAGGGTGGGGATACGCAGTATTTT. As protein: CASSSSGQGGDTQYF. The V call is TRBV7-3, the J call TRBJ2-3, with TRBD1 matching 9 bases. Germline CDR1 reads SGHTA; CDR2 reads FQGTGA. This CDR3 is 15 amino acids long. Trimming removed 5 bases from V and 6 bases from J; junction bases left unmatched: 9.

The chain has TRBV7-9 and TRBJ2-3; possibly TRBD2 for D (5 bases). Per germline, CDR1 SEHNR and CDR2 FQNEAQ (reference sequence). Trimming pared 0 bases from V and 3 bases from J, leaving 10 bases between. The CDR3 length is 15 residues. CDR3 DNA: TGTGCCAGCAGCTTAGCGGGAGTATCGACAGATACGCAGTATTTT. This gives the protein CASSLAGVSTDTQYF. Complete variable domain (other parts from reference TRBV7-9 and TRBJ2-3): DTGVSQNPRHKITKRGQNVTFRCDPISEHNRLYWYRQTLGQGPEFLTYFQNEAQLEKSRLLSDRFSAERPKGSFSTLEIQRTEQGDSAMYLCASSLAGVSTDTQYFGPGTRLTVL.

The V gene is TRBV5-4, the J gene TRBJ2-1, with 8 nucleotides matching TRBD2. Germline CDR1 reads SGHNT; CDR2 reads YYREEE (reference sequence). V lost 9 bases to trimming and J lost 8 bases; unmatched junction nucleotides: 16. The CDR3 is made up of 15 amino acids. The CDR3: CAMQGGLASEHEQFF. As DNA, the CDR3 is TGTGCCATGCAAGGAGGACTAGCTTCAGAGCATGAGCAGTTCTTC. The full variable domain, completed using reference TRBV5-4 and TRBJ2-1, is ETGVTQSPTHLIKTRGQQVTLRCSSQSGHNTVSWYQQALGQGPQFIFQYYREEENGRGNFPPRFSGLQFPNYSSELNVNALELDDSALYLCAMQGGLASEHEQFFGPGTRLTVL.

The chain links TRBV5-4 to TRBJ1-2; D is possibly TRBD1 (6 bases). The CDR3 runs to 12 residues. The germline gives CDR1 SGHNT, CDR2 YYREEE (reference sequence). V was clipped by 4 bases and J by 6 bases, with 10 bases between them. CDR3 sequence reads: CASSQTGNGYTF. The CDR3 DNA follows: TGTGCCAGCAGCCAGACAGGAAATGGCTACACCTTC.

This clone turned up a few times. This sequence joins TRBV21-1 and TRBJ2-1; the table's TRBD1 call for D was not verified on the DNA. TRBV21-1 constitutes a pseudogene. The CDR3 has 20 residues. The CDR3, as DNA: TGTGCCAGCAGCAAAGCGGGGGGGACAGGGAGGCTCGGGACTCACAATGAGCAGTTCTTC. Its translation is CASSKAGGTGRLGTHNEQFF.

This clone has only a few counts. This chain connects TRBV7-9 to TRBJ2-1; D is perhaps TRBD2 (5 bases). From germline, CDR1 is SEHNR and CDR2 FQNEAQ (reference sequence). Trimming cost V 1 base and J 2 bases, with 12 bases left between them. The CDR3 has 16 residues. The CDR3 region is CASSLGNGLTYNEQFF. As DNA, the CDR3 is TGTGCCAGCAGCTTAGGTAATGGACTGACCTACAATGAGCAGTTCTTC.

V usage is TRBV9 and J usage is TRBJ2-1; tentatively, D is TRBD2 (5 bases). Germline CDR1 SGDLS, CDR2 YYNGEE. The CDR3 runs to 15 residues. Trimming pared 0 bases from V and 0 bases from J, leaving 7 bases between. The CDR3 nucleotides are TGTGCCAGCAGCGTAGACGGGGACTCCTACAATGAGCAGTTCTTC. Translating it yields CASSVDGDSYNEQFF.

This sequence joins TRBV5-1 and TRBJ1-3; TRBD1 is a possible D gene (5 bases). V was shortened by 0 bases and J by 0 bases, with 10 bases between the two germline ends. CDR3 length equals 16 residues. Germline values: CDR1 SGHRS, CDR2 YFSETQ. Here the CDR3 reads CASSLGDLYSGNTIYF. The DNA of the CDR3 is TGCGCCAGCAGCTTGGGGGACTTATACTCTGGAAACACCATATATTTT. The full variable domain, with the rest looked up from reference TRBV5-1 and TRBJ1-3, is KAGVTQTPRYLIKTRGQQVTLSCSPISGHRSVSWYQQTPGQGLQFLFEYFSETQRNKGNFPGRFSGRQFSNSRSEMNVSTLELGDSALYLCASSLGDLYSGNTIYFGEGSWLTVV.

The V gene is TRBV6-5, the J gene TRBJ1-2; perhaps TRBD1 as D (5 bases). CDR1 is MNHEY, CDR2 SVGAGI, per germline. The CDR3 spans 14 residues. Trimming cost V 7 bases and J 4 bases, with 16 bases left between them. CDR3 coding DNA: TGTGCCAGCAAGGTCAGGGTTACCGCCTATGGCTACACCTTC. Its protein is CASKVRVTAYGYTF.

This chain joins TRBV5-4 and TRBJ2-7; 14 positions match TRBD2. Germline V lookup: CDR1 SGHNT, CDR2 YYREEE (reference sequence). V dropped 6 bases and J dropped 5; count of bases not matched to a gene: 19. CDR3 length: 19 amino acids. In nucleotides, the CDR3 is TGTGCCAGCACCGCCCACGCGGGGACTAGCGGGAGAATAGGAAACGAGCAGTACTTC. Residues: CASTAHAGTSGRIGNEQYF. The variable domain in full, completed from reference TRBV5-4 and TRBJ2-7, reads ETGVTQSPTHLIKTRGQQVTLRCSSQSGHNTVSWYQQALGQGPQFIFQYYREEENGRGNFPPRFSGLQFPNYSSELNVNALELDDSALYLCASTAHAGTSGRIGNEQYFGPGTRLTVT.

CDR3 region: CASSQGRVSYNEQFF. DNA of the CDR3: TGCGCCAGCAGCCAAGGCAGGGTCTCCTACAATGAGCAGTTCTTC. V usage is TRBV4-3 and J usage is TRBJ2-1; tentatively, D is TRBD1 (5 bases). The CDR3 runs to 15 residues. Germline CDR1 is LGHNA and CDR2 is YSLEER. V gave up 1 base and J gave up 0 bases, with 7 bases separating them.

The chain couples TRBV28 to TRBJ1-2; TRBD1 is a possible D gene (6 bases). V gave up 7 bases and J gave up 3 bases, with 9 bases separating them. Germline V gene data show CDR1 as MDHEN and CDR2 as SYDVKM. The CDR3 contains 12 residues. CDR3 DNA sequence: TGTGCCAGCACACAGGGACACTATGGCTACACCTTC. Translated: CASTQGHYGYTF.

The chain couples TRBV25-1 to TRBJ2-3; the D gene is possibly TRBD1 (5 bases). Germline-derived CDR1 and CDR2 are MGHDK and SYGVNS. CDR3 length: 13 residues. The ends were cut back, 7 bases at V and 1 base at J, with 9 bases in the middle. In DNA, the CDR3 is TGTGCCAGCAATAGGGGCGGCACAGATACGCAGTATTTT. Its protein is CASNRGGTDTQYF.